The TCR beta chain under discussion was sequenced for a study of identical twins. The CDR3 sequence is 16 residues long. Trimming removed 0 bases from V and 7 bases from J, with 14 bases in between. Germline V gene data show CDR1 as SGHDT and CDR2 as YYEEEE. Study-level results: Models underestimated how often monozygotic twins shared out-of-frame TCR alpha. Partly confounded zero-insertion analyses could result from invariant MAIT and iNKT cells. Beta out-of-frame sequences showed weaker excess sharing between twins.

About this clonotype: The antigen remains unidentified.

cDNA molecules carried unique molecular identifiers, and template switching added a universal primer site. TCRdb re-called the 5' RACE reads through MiXCR, storing one row per CDR3 protein. The sample includes approximately 220,000 distinct CDR3 sequences, around 10% seen only once; the top ten take 5% to 6.5%. Material for sequencing was memory (CD45RO+) T cells sorted from blood. The receptor's source is a woman between 18 and 29 years old in good health. The chain links TRBV5-6 to TRBJ1-6; D gene ambiguous. The CDR3: CASSLAGGRGNSPLHF. CDR3 bases: TGTGCCAGCAGCTTGGCGGGAGGACGAGGAAATTCACCCCTCCACTTT.